A single sample is the source of the 12 T cell receptor beta chains below, sequenced in a study of control samples from healthy donors and cancer patients. The protocol was immunoSEQ multiplex PCR, while the TCRdb copy is restricted to in-frame clones and leaves out a portion. The table has 95,000 to 150,000 clones, 80% to 90% seen once; the top ten hold about 12%. Sequencing input: blood. The receptors come from a man aged 25-45 years in good health.

This clone was detected only once. This rearrangement joins TRBV30 to TRBJ1-6; possible D gene TRBD1, 5 bases. CDR1 is GTSNPN and CDR2 is SVGIG in the germline V gene (reference sequence). CDR3 length equals 17 residues. V was shortened by 0 bases and J by 3 bases, with 15 bases between the two germline ends. CDR3 in DNA: TGTGCCTGGAGTGTGTGGGGCACCGAAAACTATAATTCACCCCTCCACTTT. It specifies CAWSVWGTENYNSPLHF.

The chain joins TRBV9 to TRBJ2-2; D may be TRBD2 (6 bases). The CDR3 has 13 amino acids. Per the germline V gene, CDR1 is SGDLS and CDR2 is YYNGEE. Trimming took off 2 bases at V and 6 bases at J, with 8 bases between the two ends. The CDR3 is CASSVLAAGELFF. The CDR3 DNA reads as TGTGCCAGCAGCGTGTTAGCGGCCGGGGAGCTGTTTTTT.

The table lists this clone with a few counts. The chain joins TRBV28 to TRBJ1-5, with 8 bases matching TRBD1. Germline loops: CDR1 MDHEN, CDR2 SYDVKM. J gave up 7 bases and V 6 bases, and 17 bases lay outside the gene matches. The CDR3 is made up of 17 amino acids. CDR3 in DNA: TGTGCCAGCAGAGAGCTATCGGACAGGGCGGGCGAACAGCCCCAGCATTTT. Protein product: CASRELSDRAGEQPQHF. Looking up the rest from reference TRBV28 and TRBJ1-5 gives the full variable domain: DVKVTQSSRYLVKRTGEKVFLECVQDMDHENMFWYRQDPGLGLRLIYFSYDVKMKEKGDIPEGYSVSREKKERFSLILESASTNQTSMYLCASRELSDRAGEQPQHFGDGTRLSIL.

This clone came up once. The V and J genes are TRBV5-6 and TRBJ1-2; 7 bases are a match to TRBD1. J gave up 2 bases and V 3 bases, and 1 base lay outside the gene matches. CDR3 length: 13 amino acids. CDR1 and CDR2 (germline): SGHDT, YYEEEE. This CDR3 reads CASSWGQNYGYTF. The CDR3 DNA reads TGTGCCAGCAGCTGGGGACAGAACTATGGCTACACCTTC.

The CDR3 DNA follows: TGTGCCAGCAGGATGACTAGCGGGGGGTCCTACGAGCAGTACGTC. Translated, it gives CASRMTSGGSYEQYV. The chain links TRBV6-5 to TRBJ2-7; 13 bases match TRBD2. This CDR3 comprises 15 residues. CDR1 and CDR2 from the germline V gene are MNHEY and SVGAGI. The ends lost 6 bases at V and 1 base at J; junction bases unmatched: 3.

This sequence joins TRBV4-2 and TRBJ2-1; 12 bases line up with TRBD2. Germline V lookup: CDR1 LGHNA, CDR2 YNFKEQ. This CDR3 region has 17 residues. V shed 2 bases and J 8 bases; nucleotides not matched to a gene: 10. CDR3 residues: CASSQRLLAGGQDEQFF. CDR3 sequence (DNA): TGTGCCAGCAGCCAAAGACTTCTAGCGGGGGGGCAGGATGAGCAGTTCTTC.

This chain connects TRBV6-6 to TRBJ1-2; D gene ambiguous. The CDR3 consists of 10 residues. With 6 bases removed from V and 8 bases from J, the gap between germline ends came to 7 bases. Germline-derived CDR1 and CDR2 are MNHNY and SVGAGI (reference sequence). CDR3 nucleotide sequence: TGTGCCAGCAGAGAGCAAGGCTACACCTTC. It yields the protein CASREQGYTF.

CDR3 sequence: CASSSKGARTEAFF. Written as DNA, the CDR3 is TGTGCCAGCAGTTCAAAGGGGGCCAGGACTGAAGCTTTCTTT. The J gene is TRBJ1-1, the V gene TRBV6-6; TRBD1 agrees at 7 bases. In germline, CDR1 is MNHNY, CDR2 SVGAGI (reference sequence). The ends lost 4 bases at V and 5 bases at J; junction bases unmatched: 7. This CDR3 has 14 amino acids.

J is TRBJ2-1 and V is TRBV6-5, with TRBD2 matching over 11 bases. CDR3 size: 15 residues. Germline V gene sequence: CDR1 MNHEY, CDR2 SVGAGI. V was pared by 6 bases and J by 8 bases, with 9 bases of the junction left unmatched. The DNA of the CDR3 is TGTGCCAGCAGCCTTAGCGGGGGGGCCTGGGATGAGCAGTTCTTC. Its translation: CASSLSGGAWDEQFF.

The rearrangement links TRBV19 to TRBJ1-5; 7 positions match TRBD1. The CDR3 has 17 residues. Unmatched junction bases numbered 10, after V lost 5 bases and J lost 0 bases. The germline V gene encodes CDR1 LNHDA and CDR2 SQIVND (reference sequence). CDR3 protein: CASSSLTGDYSNQPQHF. The DNA of the CDR3 is TGTGCCAGTAGTTCCCTTACAGGGGATTATAGCAATCAGCCCCAGCATTTT.

The rearrangement links TRBV11-3 to TRBJ1-2, with TRBD1 as a possible D gene (5 bases). CDR1 and CDR2 (germline): SGHNT, YENEEA. V was pared by 3 bases and J by 8 bases, with 13 bases between. The CDR3 covers 13 residues. The CDR3 loop reads CASSFSGSHGYTF. The CDR3 nucleotides are TGTGCCAGCAGCTTTTCAGGGTCGCACGGCTACACCTTC.

V gene TRBV3-1 (or the pseudogene TRBV3-2) combines with J gene TRBJ2-5; 12 bases are a match to TRBD2. CDR1 LGHDT and CDR2 YNNKEL come from the germline V gene (reference sequence). The CDR3 sequence is 20 residues long. Losses at the gene ends were 0 bases for V and 1 base for J; bases not matched to a gene: 12. For the CDR3, the DNA is TGTGCCAGCAGCCAAGAGAGAGTGGGGCTAGCGGGGGGGCCCCAAGAGACCCAGTACTTC. Protein product: CASSQERVGLAGGPQETQYF.